These 27 T cell receptor beta chains originate from one sample sequenced in a study of CD8 T cells in ankylosing spondylitis. Whole-study findings and limits: The study identified a TCR beta motif of several highly homologous variants that appeared characteristic of ankylosing spondylitis blood.

Antigens for these TCRs are unknown. MiXCR was run by TCRdb on the 5' RACE reads, yielding one entry per CDR3 protein. The profile covers 700,000 or so distinct CDR3 sequences, with around a fifth appearing a single time and under 20% taken by the ten largest. Sequencing was carried out using blood, either unsorted or a sorted T cell fraction (not recorded which). These receptors originate from a male donor with ankylosing spondylitis.

This clonotype was recorded at least ten times. The gene calls are TRBV18 and TRBJ2-1; 10 nucleotides match TRBD1. The CDR3 is made up of 14 amino acids. The V gene end was trimmed by 8 bases and the J gene end by 5 bases; junction bases not matched to a gene: 6. Germline loops: CDR1 KGHSH, CDR2 LQKENI. CDR3 sequence (DNA): TGTGCCAGCAGCCCCGGGACAGGGGACAATGAGCAGTTCTTC. Translated: CASSPGTGDNEQFF.

This clonotype occurred a few times. This sequence joins TRBV6-2 or TRBV6-3 and TRBJ2-5; the D gene is possibly TRBD2 (5 bases). The CDR3 is 14 amino acids. V was clipped by 2 bases and J by 5 bases, with 12 bases between them. CDR1 is MNHEY and CDR2 is SVGEGT in the germline V gene. For the CDR3, the DNA is TGTGCCAGCAGTTACGGACTCAAGTGGGAGACCCAGTACTTC. This translates into CASSYGLKWETQYF.

There are many counts of this clonotype. The chain couples TRBV28 to TRBJ2-4; 7 bases map to TRBD2. This CDR3 has 15 residues. Germline loops: CDR1 MDHEN, CDR2 SYDVKM. Germline trimming cut 5 bases from V and 2 bases from J; bases unmatched to any gene: 6. DNA for the CDR3: TGTGCCAGCAGTCCCTGGACTAGTACCAAAAACATTCAGTACTTC. It specifies CASSPWTSTKNIQYF.

The rearrangement links TRBV10-3 to TRBJ2-7, with 13 bases that match TRBD2. The germline V gene has CDR1 ENHRY and CDR2 SYGVKD. This CDR3 spans 15 amino acids. Trimming cost V 6 bases and J 5 bases; bases outside gene matches: 7. CDR3 protein: CAIREGLAGYHEQYF. For the CDR3, the DNA is TGTGCCATCAGAGAGGGACTAGCGGGATACCACGAGCAGTACTTC.

The chain couples TRBV4-2 to TRBJ2-7; 7 nucleotides align to TRBD2. CDR1 and CDR2 (germline): LGHNA, YNFKEQ. V lost 0 bases to trimming and J lost 3 bases; unmatched junction nucleotides: 5. This CDR3 is built from 15 residues. The CDR3 bases are TGTGCCAGCAGCCAAGATCTGGGCGGGAGCTACGAGCAGTACTTC. Its protein product is CASSQDLGGSYEQYF.

CDR3 coding DNA: TGTGCCAGCAGCCTATTAGCGGGAGGGATACTCTACGAGCAGTACTTC. This encodes CASSLLAGGILYEQYF. J is TRBJ2-7 and V is TRBV5-5; 11 bases agree with TRBD2. There are 16 residues in the CDR3. Germline V gene sequence: CDR1 SGHKS, CDR2 YYEKEE (reference sequence). Unmatched junction bases numbered 9, after V lost 4 bases and J lost 3 bases.

V and J are TRBV12-3 or TRBV12-4 and TRBJ1-1, with TRBD1 matching 8 bases. V trimming: 8 bases; J trimming: 6 bases; junction bases outside the gene matches: 8. The CDR3 length is 13 residues. This CDR3 is CASYPRGLAEAFF. DNA for the CDR3: TGTGCCAGCTATCCCAGGGGGCTAGCTGAAGCTTTCTTT.

This rearrangement joins TRBV12-3 or TRBV12-4 to TRBJ1-1; D is undetermined. V dropped 3 bases and J dropped 4 bases, with 12 bases sitting between them. This CDR3 comprises 14 residues. This CDR3 reads CASSFGPSSTEAFF. CDR3 DNA sequence: TGTGCCAGCAGTTTTGGTCCGAGTTCCACTGAAGCTTTCTTT.

This clonotype appeared many times. V usage is TRBV10-3 and J usage is TRBJ1-1; D might be TRBD1 (6 bases). V lost 10 bases and J lost 4, with 19 bases in between. The germline gives CDR1 ENHRY, CDR2 SYGVKD. The CDR3 extends over 14 amino acids. The CDR3 DNA follows: TGTGCCACAGTACCGGAGGGGGTCCTCACTGAAGCTTTCTTT. It codes for CATVPEGVLTEAFF.

Many counts were recorded for this clonotype. The V gene is TRBV20-1, the J gene TRBJ1-5; D unresolved. V was clipped by 3 bases and J by 1 base, with 10 bases between them. CDR3 length: 14 amino acids. Germline V lookup: CDR1 DFQATT, CDR2 SNEGSKA (reference sequence). CDR3 sequence reads: CSARFPGSNQPQHF. The CDR3 DNA follows: TGCAGTGCTAGGTTCCCCGGCAGCAATCAGCCCCAGCATTTT.

The chain links TRBV3-1 to TRBJ1-1; no definite D call. The CDR3 sequence is 13 residues long. Per germline, CDR1 LGHDT and CDR2 YNNKEL (reference sequence). V gave up 0 bases and J gave up 7 bases, with 9 bases separating them. As DNA, the CDR3 is TGTGCCAGCAGCCAAGAGAAGGTTGGTGAAGCTTTCTTT. It specifies CASSQEKVGEAFF.

This clonotype was seen a few times. The chain links TRBV12-3 or TRBV12-4 to TRBJ2-1, with TRBD2 as a possible D gene (6 bases). CDR3 length: 15 amino acids. The V end was cut by 3 bases, the J end by 6 bases, with 15 bases between. The CDR3: CASSFTGSGTNEQFF. Written as DNA, the CDR3 is TGTGCCAGCAGTTTTACCGGGAGTGGTACCAATGAGCAGTTCTTC.

This clonotype occurred once. V and J are TRBV19 and TRBJ1-1; 10 nucleotides agree with TRBD1. The CDR3 is made up of 15 amino acids. Germline lookup yields CDR1 LNHDA and CDR2 SQIVND (reference sequence). V gave up 7 bases and J gave up 3 bases; unmatched junction bases: 8. The CDR3 nucleotides read TGTGCCAGTACCGAGACAGGGGGCGCCGACACTGAAGCTTTCTTT. Translated: CASTETGGADTEAFF.

Only a few counts were recorded for this clonotype. The CDR3 loop is CASSHGGDRATEAFF. CDR3 nucleotide sequence: TGTGCCAGCAGCCACGGGGGGGACAGAGCCACTGAAGCTTTCTTT. V gene TRBV11-2 combines with J gene TRBJ1-1; TRBD1 aligns across 7 bases. Germline V lookup: CDR1 SGHAT, CDR2 FQNNGV. The V gene end was trimmed by 5 bases and the J gene end by 4 bases; junction bases not matched to a gene: 10. CDR3 length: 15 amino acids.

The J gene is TRBJ2-7, the V gene TRBV20-1; 9 bases agree with TRBD2. Germline lookup yields CDR1 DFQATT and CDR2 SNEGSKA (reference sequence). V lost 1 base to trimming and J lost 7 bases; unmatched junction nucleotides: 11. The CDR3 consists of 15 residues. The CDR3 spells CSARGSASGTREQYF. In DNA, the CDR3 is TGCAGTGCTAGAGGGTCGGCTAGCGGGACTAGGGAGCAGTACTTC.

The chain combines TRBV12-5 with TRBJ2-7; TRBD1 might be the D (6 bases). V shed 1 base and J shed 2 bases, with 18 bases lying between them. The CDR3 extends over 17 amino acids. Germline CDR1 and CDR2: LGHNT and FRNRAP. The CDR3 region has the DNA TGTGCTAGTGGTTTGGCCCTGGGGCAGGGGATCCCCTACGAGCAGTACTTC. It codes for CASGLALGQGIPYEQYF.

This clonotype was counted many times. The J gene is TRBJ1-2, the V gene TRBV10-3, with D perhaps matching TRBD1 (6 bases). The CDR3 consists of 13 residues. Per the germline V gene, CDR1 is ENHRY and CDR2 is SYGVKD. V was trimmed by 6 bases and J by 6 bases, leaving 14 bases between them. The CDR3 region is CAISPRGGDGYTF. The CDR3 DNA follows: TGTGCCATCAGCCCCCGTGGGGGCGATGGCTACACCTTC.

This clonotype was counted once. The chain recombines TRBV12-3 or TRBV12-4 with TRBJ2-7; no clear D gene. V was shortened by 1 base and J by 2 bases, with 12 bases between the two germline ends. The CDR3 loop spans 15 amino acids. The CDR3 DNA reads as TGTGCCAGCAGTTTAGGAGGCTCCATGGCCTACGAGCAGTACTTC. Protein sequence: CASSLGGSMAYEQYF.

The rearrangement links TRBV24-1 to TRBJ2-3; D call uncertain. Germline V gene data show CDR1 as KGHDR and CDR2 as SFDVKD. This CDR3 has 15 amino acids. The germline V and J ends were trimmed by 4 bases and 1 base, with 11 bases remaining between them. Here the CDR3 reads CATSESGPGTDTQYF. In DNA, the CDR3 is TGTGCCACCAGTGAGTCCGGGCCCGGCACAGATACGCAGTATTTT.

The chain uses TRBV20-1 and TRBJ2-1; TRBD1 matches 10 bases. Trimming took 0 bases from V and 5 from J; bases not matched to a gene: 7. CDR1 is DFQATT, CDR2 SNEGSKA, per germline (reference sequence). The CDR3 contains 16 residues. CDR3 DNA: TGCAGTGCTAGAGATTTTCGACAGGGGGCTCACAATGAGCAGTTCTTC. Its translation: CSARDFRQGAHNEQFF.

This clonotype showed up many times. V usage is TRBV4-1 and J usage is TRBJ2-7; the D gene is possibly TRBD1 (5 bases). The V end lost 4 bases, the J end lost 2 bases, and 15 bases lay between the germline ends. The CDR3 totals 15 residues. The germline V gene has CDR1 MGHRA and CDR2 YSYEKL. The CDR3 region has the DNA TGCGCCAGCAGCCCTTACTCCGACAGTACCTACGAGCAGTACTTC. It yields the protein CASSPYSDSTYEQYF.

The chain employs TRBV4-2 and TRBJ2-3; D is tentatively TRBD1 or TRBD2 (5 bases each). CDR1 and CDR2 from the germline V gene are LGHNA and YNFKEQ. The length of the CDR3 is 16 residues. Trimming removed 5 bases at V and 5 bases at J, with 20 bases between. This CDR3 is CASSETSGPVGDTQYF. The CDR3 nucleotides read TGTGCCAGCAGCGAGACCTCGGGGCCGGTAGGAGATACGCAGTATTTT.

CDR3 protein: CASSESRTSGVDEQFF. CDR3 coding DNA: TGCGCCAGCAGTGAGTCGCGGACTAGCGGGGTGGACGAGCAGTTCTTC. This sequence joins TRBV10-1 and TRBJ2-1, with TRBD2 identical over 12 bases. Germline assignment: CDR1 WNHNN and CDR2 SYGVQD (reference sequence). With V trimmed by 0 bases and J by 10 bases, 7 bases remained unmatched. This CDR3 spans 16 amino acids.

This clonotype has only a few counts. The gene calls are TRBV20-1 and TRBJ2-7; 7 bases line up with TRBD2. J gave up 5 bases and V 3 bases, and 4 bases lay outside the gene matches. In germline, CDR1 is DFQATT, CDR2 SNEGSKA (reference sequence). The CDR3 is made up of 12 amino acids. The CDR3 spells CSASGRFDEQYF. The CDR3 bases are TGCAGTGCTAGCGGGAGGTTCGACGAGCAGTACTTC.

This clonotype was counted many times. The genes are TRBV12-3 or TRBV12-4 and TRBJ1-3; 9 bases match TRBD1. This CDR3 comprises 16 residues. V gave up 2 bases and J gave up 2 bases; unmatched junction bases: 4. CDR3 residues: CASSLKGQGAGNTIYF. For the CDR3, the DNA is TGTGCCAGCAGTTTAAAGGGACAGGGCGCTGGAAACACCATATATTTT.

This clonotype was observed many times. The rearrangement links TRBV20-1 to TRBJ1-2; maybe TRBD1 (5 bases). V gave up 0 bases and J gave up 8 bases, with 16 bases separating them. This CDR3 region has 14 residues. Germline V lookup: CDR1 DFQATT, CDR2 SNEGSKA (reference sequence). The CDR3 nucleotides are TGCAGTGCTAGAGATGGGCGCGGGGGTCGGGGCTACACCTTC. This encodes CSARDGRGGRGYTF.

This rearrangement joins TRBV7-2 to TRBJ2-1; 15 nucleotides align to TRBD2. The V gene end was trimmed by 5 bases and the J gene end by 10 bases; junction bases not matched to a gene: 9. Germline V gene sequence: CDR1 SGHTA, CDR2 FQGNSA. CDR3 length equals 16 residues. The CDR3 DNA sequence: TGTGCCAGCAGCCGGACTAGCGGGGGGGTCAATCACGAGCAGTTCTTC. Protein product: CASSRTSGGVNHEQFF.